This TCR beta chain was recorded in a study of tumor and adjacent non-tumor tissue in lung cancer. At the level of the study: Approximately 4 million productive TCRbeta reads were obtained per sample on average. Overall study results and limits: Normal lung showed higher cumulative top 100 clone frequency than tumor. Significantly higher TCR diversity was found in tumor than normal lung.

A note on this clonotype: Its matching antigen is unknown.

Germline CDR1 is DFQATT and CDR2 is SNEGSKA (reference sequence). This CDR3 is built from 14 residues. Trimming at V came to 2 bases and at J to 5 bases, leaving 6 bases not matched to a gene. TCRbeta libraries were built with three rounds of nested PCR, modified from ARM-PCR. TCRdb used MiXCR to reprocess the multiplex PCR reads, holding one entry per CDR3 protein. This table has 65,000 to 70,000 distinct CDR3 sequences, 55% to 75% appearing once. RNA was extracted from bulk tissue without any cell sorting. V usage is TRBV20-1 and J usage is TRBJ1-1; 9 bases are a match to TRBD1. The sample was lung tumor tissue. The receptor's source is a man aged 50 to 59 with non-small cell lung cancer. The CDR3 protein is CSARRGTGWTEAFF. CDR3 nucleotide sequence: TGCAGTGCTAGACGAGGGACAGGGTGGACTGAAGCTTTCTTT.